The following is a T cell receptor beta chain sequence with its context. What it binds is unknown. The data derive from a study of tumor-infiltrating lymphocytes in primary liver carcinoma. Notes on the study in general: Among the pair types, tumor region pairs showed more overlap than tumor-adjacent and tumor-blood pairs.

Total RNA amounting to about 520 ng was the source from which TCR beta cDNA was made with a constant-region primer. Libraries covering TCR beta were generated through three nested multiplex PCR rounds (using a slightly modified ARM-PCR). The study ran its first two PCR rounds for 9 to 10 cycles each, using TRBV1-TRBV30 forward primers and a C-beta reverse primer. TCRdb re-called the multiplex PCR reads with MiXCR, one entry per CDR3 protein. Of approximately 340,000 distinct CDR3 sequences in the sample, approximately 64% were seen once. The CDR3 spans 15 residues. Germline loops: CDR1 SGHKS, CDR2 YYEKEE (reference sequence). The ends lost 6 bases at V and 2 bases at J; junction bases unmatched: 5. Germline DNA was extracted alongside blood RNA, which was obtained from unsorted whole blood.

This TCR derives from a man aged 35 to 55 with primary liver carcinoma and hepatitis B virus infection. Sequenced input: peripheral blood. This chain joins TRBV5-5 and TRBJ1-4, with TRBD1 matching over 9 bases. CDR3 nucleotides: TGTGCCAGCATCGAAGGACAGGGGACTAATGAAAAACTGTTTTTT. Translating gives CASIEGQGTNEKLFF.